This T cell receptor (beta chain) was sequenced during a study of blood T cell repertoires in COVID-19. The sample holds one count of this clone. Germline CDR1 SGHNT, CDR2 YYREEE (reference sequence). The V and J ends lost 7 bases and 1 base, in that order; junction bases with no gene match: 7. The CDR3 consists of 14 residues. Original methodology: Cell counts per sample came from amplifying reference gene primers. Assay: immunoSEQ multiplex PCR; the TCRdb copy retains only in-frame clones and omits some. V, J and clone size are taken as reported in that table, and D and trimming were inferred from the DNA itself. The sample yields 60,000 or so clones, 65% to 85% seen once.

This sequence was found in a woman aged 55-70 years who had been exposed to COVID-19. The sequenced sample consisted of PBMCs or T cells enriched from blood (not recorded which). This rearrangement joins TRBV5-4 to TRBJ1-1; TRBD1 matches at 7 bases. CDR3 nucleotides: TGTGCCAGCGAAACCCACAGGGGGAACACTGAAGCTTTCTTT. Translated: CASETHRGNTEAFF.